This TCR beta chain was sequenced for a study of OX40 agonist ivuxolimab in advanced cancers. Profiled with immunoSEQ multiplex PCR; TCRdb holds only in-frame clones, not every one. Among more than 80,000 clones listed, over 75% were seen once. Blood was sampled at baseline, cycle 4 day 1, and cycle 7 day 1. The CDR3 extends over 13 amino acids. Between the trimmed V and J ends, which lost 4 bases and 0 bases, there was a span of 6 bases. Germline V gene lookup returns CDR1 SGHNT and CDR2 YYREEE (reference sequence). This receptor was taken from an adult with an advanced solid tumor such as melanoma, head and neck, liver or kidney cancer. The sample here was CD4+ or CD8+ T cells sorted from blood, taken in a trial of the OX40 agonist ivuxolimab. J is TRBJ2-3 and V is TRBV5-4; the D is unclear. The CDR3 spells CASSQYSTDTQYF. DNA of the CDR3: TGTGCCAGCAGCCAGTATAGCACAGATACGCAGTATTTT.